This T cell receptor beta chain is drawn from a study of cytomegalovirus exposure and HLA in healthy donors. This clone has more than one count but fewer than ten. The primer mix had 60 Vbeta and 13 Jbeta primers. TCRdb keeps only in-frame clones here, not all; method: immunoSEQ multiplex PCR. The sample records about 140,000 clones, 75% to 85% being singletons. This clonotype was sampled from a female donor in good health and CMV-seronegative. Sequencing used PBMCs.

The CDR3 protein is CASSQDWAVNQPQHF. The CDR3 nucleotides are TGCGCCAGCAGCCAAGATTGGGCCGTTAATCAGCCCCAGCATTTT. The rearrangement uses TRBV4-3 and TRBJ1-5; D is unresolved. CDR3 size: 15 residues. Germline CDR1 and CDR2: LGHNA and YSLEER. The V gene lost 0 bases and the J gene lost 4 bases, with 10 bases spanning the gap.